The 20 T cell receptor beta chains presented below share a single source sample, sequenced in a study of radiotherapy plus CTLA-4 blockade in lung cancer. Clones were read by immunoSEQ multiplex PCR, and TCRdb kept only the in-frame ones, dropping some. The repertoire consists of about 14,000 clones, with around 87% occurring once and the leading ten covering approximately 15%. The sample in question was peripheral blood, obtained from a patient treated with radiotherapy plus ipilimumab. The receptors shown here come from a human donor with non-small cell lung cancer that progressed on radiotherapy plus ipilimumab. Some clones in this sample may be carry-over from other donors' samples.

This clone was seen only a few times. The chain uses TRBV6-1 and TRBJ2-6, with a possible D match to TRBD1 (6 bases). This CDR3 region has 18 residues. V lost 1 base and J 0 bases, leaving 13 bases between the germline ends. Looked up from germline, CDR1 is MNHNS and CDR2 is SASEGT. CDR3: CASSEGDRSSSGANVLTF. CDR3 coding DNA: TGTGCCAGCAGTGAAGGAGACAGGTCCTCCTCTGGGGCCAACGTCCTGACTTTC.

The chain combines TRBV2 with TRBJ2-6, with D tentatively TRBD1 (5 bases). V lost 5 bases and J lost 0, with 11 bases in between. Germline values: CDR1 SNHLY, CDR2 FYNNEI. The CDR3 contains 16 residues. Here the CDR3 DNA reads TGTGCCAGCAGTCGTGAAACAGGCTCTGGGGCCAACGTCCTGACTTTC. Translation: CASSRETGSGANVLTF.

This chain connects TRBV6-1 to TRBJ1-1; 9 bases map to TRBD1. The CDR3 covers 15 residues. The V gene end was trimmed by 6 bases and the J gene end by 4 bases; junction bases not matched to a gene: 9. Looked up from germline, CDR1 is MNHNS and CDR2 is SASEGT. In DNA, the CDR3 is TGTGCCAGCAGGGGACAGGGCGCGAGAATCACTGAAGCTTTCTTT. It encodes CASRGQGARITEAFF.

The gene calls are TRBV14 and TRBJ2-1, with 11 bases that match TRBD2. Germline V gene sequence: CDR1 SGHDN, CDR2 FVKESK. Trimming at V came to 4 bases and at J to 1 base, leaving 9 bases not matched to a gene. The CDR3 covers 18 residues. The CDR3 reads CASSPLFLAGGSYNEQFF. The CDR3 DNA reads TGTGCCAGCAGCCCACTGTTTCTAGCGGGAGGATCCTACAATGAGCAGTTCTTC. Based on the CDR3 plus reference TRBV14 and TRBJ2-1, the full variable domain is EAGVTQFPSHSVIEKGQTVTLRCDPISGHDNLYWYRRVMGKEIKFLLHFVKESKQDESGMPNNRFLAERTGGTYSTLKVQPAELEDSGVYFCASSPLFLAGGSYNEQFFGPGTRLTVL.

This chain uses TRBV19 with TRBJ1-3; 8 nucleotides align to TRBD1. The CDR3 is 17 residues long. CDR1 and CDR2 from the germline V gene are LNHDA and SQIVND (reference sequence). The V segment lost 3 bases and the J segment 2 bases; nucleotides outside the gene matches: 9. Here the CDR3 reads CASSMYAGGSAGNTIYF. Written as DNA, the CDR3 is TGTGCCAGTAGTATGTATGCAGGGGGCTCGGCTGGAAACACCATATATTTT.

This rearrangement joins TRBV28 to TRBJ2-7, with D possibly TRBD1 on 5 matching bases. Germline loops: CDR1 MDHEN, CDR2 SYDVKM. Trimming removed 2 bases from V and 0 bases from J, with 11 bases in between. CDR3 length: 15 residues. CDR3 in DNA: TGTGCCAGCAGTTTAAGGGGCAGTCTCTCCTACGAGCAGTACTTC. Its protein is CASSLRGSLSYEQYF.

The chain uses TRBV7-6 and TRBJ2-1; TRBD1 aligns across 7 bases. Germline CDR1 and CDR2: SGHVS and FNYEAQ. V lost 4 bases, J lost 7 bases, and 1 base stayed unmatched. The CDR3 length is 12 residues. CDR3 amino acids: CASSSDRNEQFF. DNA of the CDR3: TGTGCCAGCAGCTCGGACAGGAATGAGCAGTTCTTC.

The gene calls are TRBV7-9 and TRBJ1-1; 9 positions match TRBD1. This CDR3 has 14 residues. The V and J ends lost 5 bases and 5 bases, in that order; junction bases with no gene match: 6. Germline V lookup: CDR1 SEHNR, CDR2 FQNEAQ (reference sequence). The CDR3 sequence: CASSLDRGYTEAFF. CDR3 nucleotides: TGTGCCAGCAGCCTCGACAGGGGGTATACTGAAGCTTTCTTT.

CDR3 sequence (DNA): TGTGCCAGCAAGGAGGGTGCCACTAATGAAAAACTGTTTTTT. Translated, it gives CASKEGATNEKLFF. The chain links TRBV6-5 to TRBJ1-4; no clear D. The germline V gene encodes CDR1 MNHEY and CDR2 SVGAGI. V gave up 7 bases and J gave up 2 bases, with 11 bases separating them. The CDR3 spans 14 residues.

This clone turned up a few times. As DNA, the CDR3 is TGTGCCAGCAGTTTGGGTGGGGCAGACCTTTTTGGGGCCAACGTCCTGACTTTC. Protein: CASSLGGADLFGANVLTF. The J gene is TRBJ2-6, the V gene TRBV28; weak D call: TRBD1 (5 bases). Germline V gene data show CDR1 as MDHEN and CDR2 as SYDVKM. Deletions cut 3 bases from V and 3 bases from J, with 18 bases between. The CDR3 has 18 amino acids.

The CDR3 region is CASSYTQGGETQYF. The CDR3 DNA follows: TGTGCCAGCAGCTATACACAGGGTGGGGAGACCCAGTACTTC. The rearrangement joins TRBV7-9 to TRBJ2-5; tentative D call: TRBD1 (6 bases). This CDR3 contains 14 residues. V shed 4 bases and J shed 5 bases, with 14 bases lying between them. Germline values: CDR1 SEHNR, CDR2 FQNEAQ (reference sequence).

The table lists this clone with a few counts. The rearrangement links TRBV6-6 to TRBJ1-5; TRBD1 is a possible D gene (5 bases). V was trimmed by 7 bases and J by 2 bases, leaving 9 bases between them. From germline, CDR1 is MNHNY and CDR2 SVGAGI (reference sequence). This CDR3 region has 13 residues. DNA of the CDR3: TGTGCCAGCATCGGGGGTGGCAATCAGCCCCAGCATTTT. It codes for CASIGGGNQPQHF.

V gene TRBV7-7 combines with J gene TRBJ2-7; 7 positions match TRBD1. This CDR3 has 15 amino acids. J lost 3 bases, V lost 6 bases, and 11 bases had no gene match. The germline gives CDR1 SSHAT, CDR2 FNYEAQ (reference sequence). The CDR3 loop is CASSIATGAHYEQYF. CDR3 coding DNA: TGTGCCAGCAGTATAGCTACAGGGGCCCACTACGAGCAGTACTTC.

J is TRBJ2-3 and V is TRBV14; 7 bases match TRBD1. The CDR3 totals 16 residues. In germline, CDR1 is SGHDN, CDR2 FVKESK. The V gene end was trimmed by 4 bases and the J gene end by 5 bases; junction bases not matched to a gene: 12. DNA for the CDR3: TGTGCCAGCAGCCCAGACAGGGCTCTCGTGGGAGATACGCAGTATTTT. This gives the protein CASSPDRALVGDTQYF.

The V and J genes are TRBV10-3 and TRBJ2-1; TRBD2 is a possible D gene (5 bases). The germline gives CDR1 ENHRY, CDR2 SYGVKD. The CDR3 is 12 residues long. Between the trimmed V and J ends, which lost 10 bases and 1 base, there was a span of 8 bases. The DNA of the CDR3 is TGTGCCACCGAGGGATCCTACAATGAGCAGTTCTTC. It codes for CATEGSYNEQFF.

This clone came up a few times. The chain is built from TRBV7-2 and TRBJ2-1; no reliable D call. The CDR3 covers 10 residues. Trimming stripped 8 bases from V and 7 bases from J, with 6 bases between. Per germline, CDR1 SGHTA and CDR2 FQGNSA. CDR3 protein: CASGQNEQFF. The CDR3 nucleotides are TGTGCCAGCGGGCAAAATGAGCAGTTCTTC.

V gene TRBV5-6 combines with J gene TRBJ1-1, with D perhaps TRBD1 (5 bases). This CDR3 is 11 amino acids long. Germline-derived CDR1 and CDR2 are SGHDT and YYEEEE. With 6 bases removed from V and 5 bases from J, the gap between germline ends came to 8 bases. CDR3 in amino acids: CASISGTEAFF. DNA of the CDR3: TGTGCCAGCATATCAGGGACTGAAGCTTTCTTT. Full variable domain (remainder filled in from reference TRBV5-6 and TRBJ1-1): DAGVTQSPTHLIKTRGQQVTLRCSPKSGHDTVSWYQQALGQGPQFIFQYYEEEERQRGNFPDRFSGHQFPNYSSELNVNALLLGDSALYLCASISGTEAFFGQGTRLTVV.

V is TRBV27 and J is TRBJ2-5; 15 nucleotides match TRBD2. V gave up 4 bases and J gave up 5 bases; unmatched junction bases: 8. The length of the CDR3 is 17 residues. CDR1 is MNHEY and CDR2 is SMNVEV in the germline V gene (reference sequence). The CDR3 DNA is TGTGCCAGCAGTTCCTTCGGACTAGCGGGAGGGCTTGAGACCCAGTACTTC. Translation: CASSSFGLAGGLETQYF.

This clone was detected a few times. The V and J genes are TRBV6-1 and TRBJ1-5, with TRBD1 matching over 7 bases. Germline loops: CDR1 MNHNS, CDR2 SASEGT. The CDR3 consists of 13 residues. Trimming removed 4 bases from V and 9 bases from J; junction bases left unmatched: 6. As DNA, the CDR3 is TGTGCCAGCAGTGGGGGGGACAGTCGGCCCCAGCATTTT. It is translated as CASSGGDSRPQHF.

The chain employs TRBV10-2 and TRBJ1-2, with 7 bases that match TRBD1. V dropped 3 bases and J dropped 4; count of bases not matched to a gene: 2. Germline CDR1 is WSHSY and CDR2 is SAAADI. The CDR3 is made up of 13 amino acids. The CDR3 region has the DNA TGCGCCAGCAGTGAAGGGGGCGTCTATGGCTACACCTTC. It specifies CASSEGGVYGYTF.